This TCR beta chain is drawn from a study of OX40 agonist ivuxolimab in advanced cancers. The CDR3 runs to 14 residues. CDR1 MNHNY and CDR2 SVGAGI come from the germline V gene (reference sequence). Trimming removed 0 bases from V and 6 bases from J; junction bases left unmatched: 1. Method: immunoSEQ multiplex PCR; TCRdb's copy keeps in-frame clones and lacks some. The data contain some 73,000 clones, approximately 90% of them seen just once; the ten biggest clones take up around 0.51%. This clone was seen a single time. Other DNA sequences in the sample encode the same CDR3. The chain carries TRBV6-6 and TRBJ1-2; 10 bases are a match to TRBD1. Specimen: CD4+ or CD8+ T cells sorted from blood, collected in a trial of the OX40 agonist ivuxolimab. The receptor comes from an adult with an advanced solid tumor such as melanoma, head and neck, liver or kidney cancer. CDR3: CASSYSGQGDGYTF. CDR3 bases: TGTGCCAGCAGTTACTCTGGACAGGGGGATGGCTACACCTTC.